Listed here are 31 T cell receptor beta chains from one sample, sequenced in a study of early T cells in non-severe SARS-CoV-2 infection. TCRdb re-called the 5' RACE reads with MiXCR, one entry per CDR3 protein. Of more than 20,000 distinct CDR3 sequences in the sample, around 4% are singletons; the top ten hold about 4.6%. Sequencing was performed on whole blood. The receptors shown here come from an adult who was a healthcare worker with PCR-confirmed SARS-CoV-2 infection or an uninfected control (not recorded which).

This clonotype was picked up a small number of times. The chain is built from TRBV28 and TRBJ1-1; 7 bases are a match to TRBD1. The CDR3 runs 14 residues. Unmatched junction bases numbered 3, after V lost 5 bases and J lost 0 bases. Germline CDR1 MDHEN, CDR2 SYDVKM. The CDR3 is CASSPGTVNTEAFF. Here the CDR3 DNA reads TGTGCCAGCAGTCCGGGGACAGTGAACACTGAAGCTTTCTTT. The variable domain in full, with the rest retrieved from reference TRBV28 and TRBJ1-1, is DVKVTQSSRYLVKRTGEKVFLECVQDMDHENMFWYRQDPGLGLRLIYFSYDVKMKEKGDIPEGYSVSREKKERFSLILESASTNQTSMYLCASSPGTVNTEAFFGQGTRLTVV.

This clonotype was seen ten or more times. The chain combines TRBV27 with TRBJ2-5; 9 nucleotides agree with TRBD2. Trimming at V came to 6 bases and at J to 2 bases, leaving 7 bases not matched to a gene. Germline CDR1 reads MNHEY; CDR2 reads SMNVEV (reference sequence). The CDR3 consists of 15 residues. CDR3 amino acids: CASSPTLAGQETQYF. The DNA for the CDR3 is TGTGCCAGCAGCCCAACCCTAGCGGGACAAGAGACCCAGTACTTC.

This clonotype was observed many times. This chain links TRBV4-2 with TRBJ1-1, with 9 positions matching TRBD1. Germline loops: CDR1 LGHNA, CDR2 YNFKEQ. The J segment lost 7 bases and the V segment lost 0 bases, leaving 6 bases of the junction unmatched. The CDR3 spans 15 residues. CDR3 sequence reads: CASSQDPRDRVEAFF. The CDR3 DNA reads TGTGCCAGCAGCCAAGACCCCCGGGACAGGGTTGAAGCTTTCTTT.

This clonotype was observed at least ten times. The chain links TRBV10-3 to TRBJ2-3; 9 positions agree with TRBD1. Losses at the gene ends were 4 bases for V and 5 bases for J; bases not matched to a gene: 7. Germline V gives CDR1 ENHRY, CDR2 SYGVKD. The length of the CDR3 is 15 residues. In nucleotides, the CDR3 is TGTGCCATCAGTGGGGGACAGGGTTCATTAGATACGCAGTATTTT. This gives the protein CAISGGQGSLDTQYF.

This clonotype was recorded at least ten times. CDR3 sequence (DNA): TGCAGCGTTGAACTCCAGGGGTCAAGCTATGGCTACACCTTC. This encodes CSVELQGSSYGYTF. The chain is built from TRBV29-1 and TRBJ1-2; tentatively, D is TRBD1 (6 bases). This CDR3 is 14 amino acids long. Germline assignment: CDR1 SQVTM and CDR2 ANQGSEA. The germline V and J ends were trimmed by 2 bases and 4 bases, with 14 bases remaining between them.

This clonotype was observed many times. This chain connects TRBV20-1 to TRBJ2-7; TRBD1 matches 9 bases. V shed 0 bases, J shed 6 bases, and the junction held 9 bases outside the gene matches. The CDR3 totals 15 residues. The germline V gene encodes CDR1 DFQATT and CDR2 SNEGSKA (reference sequence). The CDR3 nucleotides are TGCAGTGCTAGAGATGGGGGGACAGGGACTCGCGAGCAGTACTTC. Its translation: CSARDGGTGTREQYF.

The genes are TRBV11-2 and TRBJ2-1; tentative D call: TRBD2 (6 bases). Germline V lookup: CDR1 SGHAT, CDR2 FQNNGV. The CDR3 sequence is 13 residues long. V gave up 4 bases and J gave up 9 bases, with 13 bases separating them. The CDR3 here is CASSSSGGIEQFF. In DNA form, the CDR3 reads TGTGCCAGCAGCTCTTCGGGCGGGATTGAGCAGTTCTTC.

The chain carries TRBV6-6 and TRBJ2-2; TRBD1 is a possible D gene (5 bases). Per germline, CDR1 MNHNY and CDR2 SVGAGI (reference sequence). This CDR3 region has 18 residues. V was trimmed by 4 bases and J by 4 bases, leaving 22 bases between them. The CDR3 sequence: CASSWGIPGSSGTGELFF. The CDR3 DNA is TGTGCCAGCAGTTGGGGAATCCCAGGGTCGAGTGGCACCGGGGAGCTGTTTTTT.

This clonotype appeared many times. V is TRBV4-2 and J is TRBJ2-7, with 10 bases lining up with TRBD2. Trimming at V came to 1 base and at J to 2 bases, leaving 5 bases not matched to a gene. CDR1 and CDR2 (germline): LGHNA, YNFKEQ. This CDR3 is 16 amino acids long. CDR3 DNA: TGTGCCAGCAGCCAAGGAACTAGCGGGACAACCTACGAGCAGTACTTC. It translates to CASSQGTSGTTYEQYF.

This clonotype was recorded at least ten times. The rearrangement links TRBV7-2 to TRBJ1-5; D ambiguous. Germline V lookup: CDR1 SGHTA, CDR2 FQGNSA. This CDR3 spans 13 amino acids. The V and J ends lost 5 bases and 3 bases respectively, with 8 bases between them. The CDR3 loop is CASSPQYNQPQHF. DNA of the CDR3: TGTGCCAGCAGCCCCCAATACAATCAGCCCCAGCATTTT. Together with reference TRBV7-2 and TRBJ1-5, the CDR3 gives the full variable domain: GAGVSQSPSNKVTEKGKDVELRCDPISGHTALYWYRQSLGQGLEFLIYFQGNSAPDKSGLPSDRFSAERTGGSVSTLTIQRTQQEDSAVYLCASSPQYNQPQHFGDGTRLSIL.

At least ten counts were recorded for this clonotype. The gene calls are TRBV27 and TRBJ2-5; TRBD1 or TRBD2 may be the D gene (5 bases each). The CDR3 runs to 14 residues. Trimming took 5 bases from V and 4 from J, leaving 14 bases between them. Germline V gives CDR1 MNHEY, CDR2 SMNVEV (reference sequence). The CDR3 bases are TGTGCCAGCAGTCCGCCCGGGGCCTTAGAGACCCAGTACTTC. Translation: CASSPPGALETQYF.

This clonotype was found many times. The chain couples TRBV7-8 to TRBJ1-1, with a weak D call TRBD1 (5 bases). Germline V gene lookup returns CDR1 SGHVS and CDR2 FQNEAQ. V dropped 5 bases and J dropped 7 bases, with 8 bases sitting between them. There are 11 residues in the CDR3. CDR3 sequence: CASSRDFEAFF. CDR3 DNA sequence: TGTGCCAGCAGCCGGGACTTTGAAGCTTTCTTT.

This clonotype appeared many times. The J gene is TRBJ2-7, the V gene TRBV29-1; D not certain. Germline lookup yields CDR1 SQVTM and CDR2 ANQGSEA. The V gene lost 4 bases and the J gene lost 3 bases, with 10 bases spanning the gap. CDR3 length equals 12 residues. CDR3: CSVVSTDYEQYF. CDR3 DNA sequence: TGCAGCGTTGTAAGTACCGACTACGAGCAGTACTTC.

This chain links TRBV20-1 with TRBJ2-2; TRBD1 agrees at 11 bases. This CDR3 region has 16 residues. Germline V gene sequence: CDR1 DFQATT, CDR2 SNEGSKA (reference sequence). Trimming at V came to 3 bases and at J to 7 bases, leaving 10 bases not matched to a gene. The CDR3 region is CSARSPDRGQGGELFF. The DNA for the CDR3 is TGCAGTGCTAGGTCCCCGGACAGGGGGCAAGGCGGGGAGCTGTTTTTT.

This clonotype has ten or more counts. The CDR3 sequence: CASSLRAGGSSYEQYF. The CDR3 nucleotides read TGTGCCAGCAGCTTACGGGCAGGAGGGAGCTCCTACGAGCAGTACTTC. This chain connects TRBV7-2 to TRBJ2-7; D possibly corresponds to TRBD2 (6 bases). This CDR3 contains 16 residues. Looked up from germline, CDR1 is SGHTA and CDR2 is FQGNSA. Trimming removed 2 bases from V and 0 bases from J, with 14 bases in between. Full variable domain (outside the CDR3, taken from reference TRBV7-2 and TRBJ2-7): GAGVSQSPSNKVTEKGKDVELRCDPISGHTALYWYRQSLGQGLEFLIYFQGNSAPDKSGLPSDRFSAERTGGSVSTLTIQRTQQEDSAVYLCASSLRAGGSSYEQYFGPGTRLTVT.

This clonotype was counted between two and nine times. This chain links TRBV2 with TRBJ2-7; the D gene could be TRBD1 or TRBD2 (5 bases each). This CDR3 has 13 amino acids. Looked up from germline, CDR1 is SNHLY and CDR2 is FYNNEI. The V end lost 7 bases, the J end lost 6 bases, and 16 bases lay between the germline ends. CDR3 residues: CASTILGESEQYF. CDR3 coding DNA: TGTGCCAGCACCATATTAGGGGAGTCCGAGCAGTACTTC.

This clonotype has at least ten counts. The chain is built from TRBV18 and TRBJ2-3; a weak D match, TRBD1 (5 bases). This CDR3 region has 16 residues. The germline V gene encodes CDR1 KGHSH and CDR2 LQKENI. V dropped 3 bases and J dropped 0 bases, with 13 bases sitting between them. CDR3 bases: TGTGCCAGCTCACCCCAGACAGTTTCTAGCACAGATACGCAGTATTTT. Protein: CASSPQTVSSTDTQYF. The full variable domain, in which reference TRBV18 and TRBJ2-3 provide the parts outside the CDR3, is NAGVMQNPRHLVRRRGQEARLRCSPMKGHSHVYWYRQLPEEGLKFMVYLQKENIIDESGMPKERFSAEFPKEGPSILRIQQVVRGDSAAYFCASSPQTVSSTDTQYFGPGTRLTVL.

This clonotype showed up many times. The rearrangement links TRBV29-1 to TRBJ2-3; D may correspond to TRBD1 or TRBD2 (5 bases each). The CDR3 is 14 residues long. V lost 2 bases and J lost 4, with 13 bases in between. Germline V gives CDR1 SQVTM, CDR2 ANQGSEA. CDR3 protein: CSVERAGRADTQYF. CDR3 coding DNA: TGCAGCGTTGAAAGGGCAGGGAGAGCAGATACGCAGTATTTT.

The chain links TRBV7-6 to TRBJ1-1; D gene unclear. V was shortened by 1 base and J by 3 bases, with 9 bases between the two germline ends. Looked up from germline, CDR1 is SGHVS and CDR2 is FNYEAQ. The CDR3 covers 14 residues. CDR3 nucleotide sequence: TGTGCCAGCAGCTTAGGGGAGTCCGACACTGAAGCTTTCTTT. Its protein is CASSLGESDTEAFF.

This clonotype was observed many times. One end of the junction does not line up with germline, which may come from a read error. V gene TRBV12-3 or TRBV12-4 combines with J gene TRBJ2-2, with D unclear. The CDR3 runs to 13 residues. The CDR3 DNA follows: TGTGCCAGCAGTCCCGGTCGTACCGGAGAGCTGTTTTTT. This codes for CASSPGRTGELFF.

This clonotype was picked up many times. This chain's CDR3 is CAISAGRAGQADRRAREQYF. CDR3 sequence (DNA): TGTGCCATCAGCGCCGGTAGGGCGGGACAGGCGGATCGGAGGGCTCGGGAGCAGTACTTC. V gene TRBV10-3 combines with J gene TRBJ2-7, with 8 positions matching TRBD1. The J segment lost 7 bases and the V segment lost 6 bases, leaving 29 bases of the junction unmatched. Germline V gene data show CDR1 as ENHRY and CDR2 as SYGVKD. This CDR3 comprises 20 residues.

The chain links TRBV29-1 to TRBJ2-7, with 8 positions matching TRBD2. The CDR3 contains 13 residues. CDR1 and CDR2 (germline): SQVTM, ANQGSEA. J lost 0 bases, V lost 7 bases, and 5 bases had no gene match. The CDR3 is CSAFSGNSYEQYF. The DNA of the CDR3 is TGCAGCGCCTTTAGCGGGAACTCCTACGAGCAGTACTTC.

This clonotype was counted only a few times. V and J are TRBV9 and TRBJ2-5, with D unresolved. Germline values: CDR1 SGDLS, CDR2 YYNGEE. With 7 bases removed from V and 5 bases from J, the gap between germline ends came to 9 bases. The CDR3 runs 11 residues. The CDR3 DNA is TGTGCCAGCGGGAAGGCCGAGACCCAGTACTTC. As protein: CASGKAETQYF.

This rearrangement joins TRBV11-2 to TRBJ2-3; tentatively, D is TRBD1 or TRBD2 (7 bases each). Trimming pared 4 bases from V and 5 bases from J, leaving 16 bases between. Germline loops: CDR1 SGHAT, CDR2 FQNNGV. The CDR3 covers 15 residues. The CDR3 loop reads CASSSTGSGGDTQYF. The CDR3 DNA reads TGTGCCAGCAGCTCGACAGGGTCGGGAGGAGATACGCAGTATTTT.

This clonotype was found many times. This chain joins TRBV20-1 and TRBJ2-7; the match to TRBD2 covers 8 bases. V lost 7 bases to trimming and J lost 0 bases; unmatched junction nucleotides: 8. The CDR3 is 14 amino acids. Germline CDR1 is DFQATT and CDR2 is SNEGSKA (reference sequence). The CDR3 loop is CSVTSGWSSYEQYF. CDR3 sequence (DNA): TGCAGTGTTACTAGCGGTTGGAGCTCCTACGAGCAGTACTTC.

This clonotype has ten or more counts. The rearrangement joins TRBV12-3 or TRBV12-4 to TRBJ2-6; tentative D call: TRBD2 (5 bases). V was shortened by 6 bases and J by 4 bases, with 19 bases between the two germline ends. The CDR3 runs to 17 residues. The CDR3 region has the DNA TGTGCCAGCAGCCCTCCCCGGGGATCGACGGGGGCCAACGTCCTGACTTTC. Encoded protein: CASSPPRGSTGANVLTF.

V usage is TRBV2 and J usage is TRBJ2-4; D remains ambiguous. CDR3 length: 13 amino acids. The germline V gene encodes CDR1 SNHLY and CDR2 FYNNEI. Trimming shortened V by 6 bases and J by 1 base, and 7 bases separated the two germline ends. CDR3 bases: TGTGCCAGCAGAACAGTGGCCAAAAACATTCAGTACTTC. This codes for CASRTVAKNIQYF.

This clonotype was observed many times. The chain is built from TRBV6-5 and TRBJ2-1; D may be TRBD1 or TRBD2 (5 bases each). The CDR3 loop spans 14 amino acids. Germline CDR1 is MNHEY and CDR2 is SVGAGI. V was pared by 8 bases and J by 8 bases, with 19 bases between. This chain's CDR3 is CASSPRPRGDEQFF. In DNA, the CDR3 is TGTGCCAGCTCCCCGCGGCCTAGGGGAGATGAGCAGTTCTTC.

CDR3 sequence (DNA): TGTGCCAGCAGCTTAGGTTCGGGGTTCCCCTACGAGCAGTACTTC. Its translation is CASSLGSGFPYEQYF. V is TRBV7-9 and J is TRBJ2-7, with D tentatively TRBD2 (5 bases). Trimming took 1 base from V and 2 from J, leaving 12 bases between them. Germline V gene data show CDR1 as SEHNR and CDR2 as FQNEAQ (reference sequence). This CDR3 contains 15 residues.

This clonotype was found many times. This rearrangement joins TRBV18 to TRBJ1-3; D gene ambiguous. With 4 bases removed from V and 0 bases from J, the gap between germline ends came to 10 bases. Germline-derived CDR1 and CDR2 are KGHSH and LQKENI. This CDR3 region has 15 residues. The CDR3 region is CASSRSRDSGNTIYF. The CDR3 coding sequence is TGTGCCAGCTCACGATCCAGAGACTCTGGAAACACCATATATTTT.

In its sample, this clonotype was seen many times. The J gene is TRBJ1-5, the V gene TRBV20-1; the D is unclear. Trimming took 3 bases from V and 9 from J, leaving 12 bases between them. This CDR3 is built from 12 residues. CDR1 and CDR2 (germline): DFQATT, SNEGSKA (reference sequence). The CDR3 region has the DNA TGCAGTGCTAGCAGCAGTGAAGGGCCCCAGCATTTT. Its protein is CSASSSEGPQHF.